The 24 T cell receptor beta chains in this list originate from one sample, sequenced in a study of cytomegalovirus exposure and HLA in healthy donors. Here immunoSEQ multiplex PCR was the method, and the copy in TCRdb shows in-frame clones only, minus some. This sample has about 110,000 clones, with under 97% found just once. The sample taken for sequencing was PBMCs. The source is a woman aged 18-29 years in good health and CMV-seronegative.

This rearrangement joins TRBV5-1 to TRBJ2-1; D remains ambiguous. Germline-derived CDR1 and CDR2 are SGHRS and YFSETQ. V gave up 0 bases and J gave up 15 bases, with 16 bases separating them. The CDR3 covers 13 residues. The CDR3 DNA sequence: TGCGCCAGCAGCTTGGGGAGCCGCGAGGAACCGTTCTTC. Protein product: CASSLGSREEPFF.

This chain connects TRBV7-9 to TRBJ1-1; 9 bases are shared with TRBD1. The germline gives CDR1 SEHNR, CDR2 FQNEAQ (reference sequence). The trim removed 5 bases at V and 6 bases at J, leaving 7 bases unmatched. The CDR3 spans 14 residues. The CDR3 region has the DNA TGTGCCAGCAGCCTACAGGGGGCAGGACCTGAAGCTTTCTTT. It codes for CASSLQGAGPEAFF. Supplemented by reference TRBV7-9 and TRBJ1-1, the full variable domain reads DTGVSQNPRHKITKRGQNVTFRCDPISEHNRLYWYRQTLGQGPEFLTYFQNEAQLEKSRLLSDRFSAERPKGSFSTLEIQRTEQGDSAMYLCASSLQGAGPEAFFGQGTRLTVV.

The CDR3 DNA sequence: TGTGCCAGCAGTGACGGGGACAGGGGCAATAGGGGCTACACCTTC. Protein: CASSDGDRGNRGYTF. The chain links TRBV6-1 to TRBJ1-2; 10 positions agree with TRBD1. The ends lost 3 bases at V and 8 bases at J; junction bases unmatched: 9. Germline values: CDR1 MNHNS, CDR2 SASEGT. The CDR3 runs to 15 residues.

This sequence joins TRBV7-2 and TRBJ2-7; 16 bases agree with TRBD2. The CDR3 extends over 17 amino acids. J lost 4 bases, V lost 3 bases, and 6 bases had no gene match. CDR1 SGHTA and CDR2 FQGNSA come from the germline V gene. CDR3 nucleotide sequence: TGTGCCAGCAGCTTGGCGGGACTAGCGGGGGGGCCTTACGAGCAGTACTTC. Protein sequence: CASSLAGLAGGPYEQYF.

On this clone: The identical CDR3 is also encoded by other nucleotide sequences in the sample. This chain connects TRBV2 to TRBJ1-1; D unresolved. V was cut by 2 bases and J by 3 bases, with 7 bases left in between. CDR1 is SNHLY and CDR2 is FYNNEI in the germline V gene. There are 13 residues in the CDR3. The CDR3 DNA follows: TGTGCCAGCAGTGAATTAGAGGACACTGAAGCTTTCTTT. It codes for CASSELEDTEAFF.

The gene calls are TRBV7-6 and TRBJ2-7, with D tentatively TRBD2 (5 bases). This CDR3 has 15 residues. Trimming removed 5 bases at V and 0 bases at J, with 14 bases between. Germline V gene sequence: CDR1 SGHVS, CDR2 FNYEAQ. CDR3 protein: CASSSNTGSSYEQYF. The CDR3 nucleotides read TGTGCCAGCAGCAGCAATACGGGGAGCTCCTACGAGCAGTACTTC.

This chain uses TRBV7-8 with TRBJ1-4; 7 bases are a match to TRBD1. Trimming at V came to 5 bases and at J to 6 bases, leaving 6 bases not matched to a gene. The CDR3 consists of 14 residues. Germline V gene data show CDR1 as SGHVS and CDR2 as FQNEAQ. CDR3 in DNA: TGTGCCAGCAGCGCCGACAGGGACTATGAAAAACTGTTTTTT. Residues: CASSADRDYEKLFF.

The rearrangement joins TRBV12-5 to TRBJ2-7; 9 bases map to TRBD1. Per germline, CDR1 LGHNT and CDR2 FRNRAP. The CDR3 runs to 13 residues. With 7 bases clipped from V and 4 bases from J, the junction kept 5 bases outside the gene matches. The CDR3 region has the DNA TGTGCTAGTGCCTTGACAGGGGGTTACGAGCAGTACTTC. Encoded protein: CASALTGGYEQYF.

The J gene is TRBJ1-5, the V gene TRBV18, with D maybe TRBD1 (5 bases). V lost 3 bases to trimming and J lost 1 base, with 16 bases between them. The CDR3 is 17 residues long. Germline V lookup: CDR1 KGHSH, CDR2 LQKENI. The CDR3 nucleotides read TGTGCCAGCTCACCCGGGACGGGAGCAGGAAGCAATCAGCCCCAGCATTTT. It encodes CASSPGTGAGSNQPQHF.

This clone showed up just a few times. The rearrangement links TRBV6-4 to TRBJ1-1, with TRBD1 as a possible D gene (5 bases). The CDR3 sequence is 15 residues long. The ends were cut back, 3 bases at V and 4 bases at J, with 15 bases in the middle. From germline, CDR1 is MRHNA and CDR2 SNTAGT. CDR3 sequence reads: CASSEGGEGSTEAFF. CDR3 nucleotide sequence: TGTGCCAGCAGTGAGGGGGGGGAAGGTTCCACTGAAGCTTTCTTT.

V gene TRBV5-1 combines with J gene TRBJ2-3; 7 bases align to TRBD1. V was clipped by 4 bases and J by 3 bases; unmatched bases: 14. Germline CDR1 and CDR2: SGHRS and YFSETQ. The CDR3 is 17 amino acids. CDR3 sequence (DNA): TGCGCCAGCAGCCGCTTTCTAGGGACAGCGACAACAGATACGCAGTATTTT. Translating gives CASSRFLGTATTDTQYF.

The J gene is TRBJ2-2, the V gene TRBV5-4; 7 bases line up with TRBD2. The CDR3 totals 16 residues. Germline loops: CDR1 SGHNT, CDR2 YYREEE (reference sequence). Trimming cost V 1 base and J 2 bases; bases outside gene matches: 5. The chain's CDR3 is CASSLPSGANTGELFF. DNA for the CDR3: TGTGCCAGCAGCTTGCCTAGCGGCGCCAACACCGGGGAGCTGTTTTTT.

This rearrangement joins TRBV14 to TRBJ2-5, with unresolved D. Germline CDR1 reads SGHDN; CDR2 reads FVKESK. This CDR3 comprises 15 residues. The ends were cut back, 2 bases at V and 1 base at J, with 11 bases in the middle. The CDR3 DNA reads as TGTGCCAGCAGCCAATTTATGGAGTTCCAAGAGACCCAGTACTTC. Protein sequence: CASSQFMEFQETQYF.

The chain combines TRBV5-4 with TRBJ1-4; a possible D gene is TRBD1 (6 bases). The CDR3 sequence is 16 residues long. Germline V CDR1 and CDR2: SGHNT, YYREEE (reference sequence). The V end was cut by 4 bases, the J end by 5 bases, with 18 bases between. The CDR3 sequence: CASSRRPTGQNEKLFF. CDR3 DNA sequence: TGTGCCAGCAGCCGAAGACCGACAGGACAGAATGAAAAACTGTTTTTT.

For the CDR3, the DNA is TGTGCCAGCAGCCAAGCTTCTAGCGGACAGAGCTCCTACAATGAGCAGTTCTTC. Encoded protein: CASSQASSGQSSYNEQFF. V is TRBV4-2 and J is TRBJ2-1, with D possibly TRBD2 on 7 matching bases. V was trimmed by 1 base and J by 0 bases, leaving 16 bases between them. Germline V gives CDR1 LGHNA, CDR2 YNFKEQ. CDR3 length equals 18 residues.

The gene calls are TRBV4-2 and TRBJ1-2, with 7 positions matching TRBD1. The junction had 13 bases not matched to a gene; V was cut back by 4 bases and J by 5 bases. CDR1 is LGHNA, CDR2 YNFKEQ, per germline. The CDR3 runs 16 residues. CDR3 residues: CASSPRPGTEIYGYTF. In nucleotides, the CDR3 is TGTGCCAGCAGCCCGCGACCCGGGACAGAAATATATGGCTACACCTTC.

The rearrangement joins TRBV15 to TRBJ1-2, with a tentative D call TRBD1 (6 bases). V lost 2 bases and J lost 4, with 20 bases in between. The CDR3 is 17 residues long. Germline V gene sequence: CDR1 LNHNV, CDR2 YYDKDF (reference sequence). The CDR3 loop reads CATSRLPTPDRSYGYTF. The CDR3 DNA follows: TGTGCCACCAGCAGACTACCGACCCCTGACAGGTCCTATGGCTACACCTTC.

V is TRBV5-6 and J is TRBJ2-7, with TRBD2 identical over 11 bases. The CDR3 is 17 amino acids. V dropped 2 bases and J dropped 2; count of bases not matched to a gene: 9. CDR1 and CDR2 (germline): SGHDT, YYEEEE. CDR3 DNA sequence: TGTGCCAGCAGCTTCGTCCCACTAGCGGGGGCCACCTACGAGCAGTACTTC. It yields the protein CASSFVPLAGATYEQYF.

This clone was seen just once. For the CDR3, the DNA is TGTGCCAGCAGCTTGGTTGGGACTAGCGTTTACGAGCAGTACTTC. Encoded protein: CASSLVGTSVYEQYF. V and J are TRBV5-5 and TRBJ2-7, with 10 bases aligning to TRBD2. V was clipped by 0 bases and J by 4 bases; unmatched bases: 4. This CDR3 spans 15 amino acids. CDR1 SGHKS and CDR2 YYEKEE come from the germline V gene (reference sequence).

The chain combines TRBV28 with TRBJ2-6, with D possibly matching TRBD1 (6 bases). Germline CDR1 MDHEN, CDR2 SYDVKM. The CDR3 has 16 residues. The V end lost 2 bases, the J end lost 4 bases, and 12 bases lay between the germline ends. CDR3 bases: TGTGCCAGCAGTTTACCTTACAGGGCCGGGGCCAACGTCCTGACTTTC. The encoded protein is CASSLPYRAGANVLTF.

The rearrangement joins TRBV2 to TRBJ1-6, with D perhaps TRBD1 (5 bases). The germline CDR1 and CDR2 sequences are SNHLY and FYNNEI. This CDR3 region has 13 residues. V dropped 7 bases and J dropped 11 bases, with 15 bases sitting between them. The CDR3, as DNA: TGTGCCAGCATGGCCCGACAAGGGGCACCCCTCCACTTT. Protein product: CASMARQGAPLHF.

This chain uses TRBV4-3 with TRBJ1-2; 7 positions match TRBD1. Trimming cost V 4 bases and J 3 bases; bases outside gene matches: 2. The germline gives CDR1 LGHNA, CDR2 YSLEER. There are 13 residues in the CDR3. CDR3 protein: CASSLGTDYGYTF. The DNA of the CDR3 is TGCGCCAGCAGCCTAGGGACAGACTATGGCTACACCTTC.

This clone has a single count. The rearrangement links TRBV2 to TRBJ2-5; TRBD2 is a possible D gene (6 bases). Trimming removed 8 bases at V and 4 bases at J, with 14 bases between. The germline CDR1 and CDR2 sequences are SNHLY and FYNNEI. The CDR3 is made up of 13 amino acids. For the CDR3, the DNA is TGTGCCAGCCGGGGGTCGGAGCTAGAGACCCAGTACTTC. This gives the protein CASRGSELETQYF.

This clone was picked up a small number of times. At one end, the junction sequence differs from germline, possibly due to a read error. The CDR3 region is CSAPKWGEPFF. The CDR3 DNA is TGCAGTGCCCCCAAGTGGGGGGAGCCGTTCTTC. The chain recombines TRBV20-1 with TRBJ2-1, with D possibly TRBD2 on 6 matching bases. Germline V gives CDR1 DFQATT, CDR2 SNEGSKA (reference sequence). This CDR3 has 11 amino acids.